This TCR beta chain was profiled in a study of OX40 agonist ivuxolimab in advanced cancers. Across the whole study: Patients received ivuxolimab, an agonistic anti-OX40 (CD134) antibody. Dosing consisted of intravenous ivuxolimab at 0.01 to 10 mg/kg every 2 weeks. People in dose escalation had one of these cancers: hepatocellular carcinoma, melanoma, renal cell or head and neck cancer.

The timepoints at which blood was sampled were baseline, cycle 4 day 1, and cycle 7 day 1. CDR1 is PRHDT, CDR2 FYEKMQ, per germline (reference sequence). With 0 bases removed from V and 0 bases from J, the gap between germline ends came to 7 bases. CDR3 length equals 15 residues. Here immunoSEQ multiplex PCR was the method, and the copy in TCRdb shows in-frame clones only, minus some. The sample has approximately 77,000 clones, about nine tenths seen once. J is TRBJ2-3 and V is TRBV13; no clear D gene. The sequences come from CD4+ or CD8+ T cells sorted from blood, collected in a trial of the OX40 agonist ivuxolimab. This clonotype was obtained from an adult with an advanced solid tumor such as melanoma, head and neck, liver or kidney cancer. The CDR3, as DNA: TGTGCCAGCAGCTTAGGCCTTAGTAGCACAGATACGCAGTATTTT. Translating gives CASSLGLSSTDTQYF.